The subject of this entry is one TCR beta chain. The protocol was immunoSEQ multiplex PCR, while the TCRdb copy is restricted to in-frame clones and leaves out a portion. In the table there are around 1.5 million clones, 95% to 99% of which are singletons. This sample stems from a study of shared clonotypes between healthy human individuals. The sample taken for sequencing was naive CD4+ T cells sorted from blood. Subset defined: CD45RA+ positively selected. This TCR derives from a man aged 25 to 45 in good health.

In nucleotides, the CDR3 is TGCGCCAGCAGCTTGGTGGGGGAAGTCGCTGAAGCTTTCTTT. It encodes CASSLVGEVAEAFF. The chain couples TRBV5-1 to TRBJ1-1, with D maybe TRBD1 (5 bases). The CDR3 has 14 amino acids. Trimming cost V 0 bases and J 6 bases, with 12 bases left between them. Germline loops: CDR1 SGHRS, CDR2 YFSETQ.